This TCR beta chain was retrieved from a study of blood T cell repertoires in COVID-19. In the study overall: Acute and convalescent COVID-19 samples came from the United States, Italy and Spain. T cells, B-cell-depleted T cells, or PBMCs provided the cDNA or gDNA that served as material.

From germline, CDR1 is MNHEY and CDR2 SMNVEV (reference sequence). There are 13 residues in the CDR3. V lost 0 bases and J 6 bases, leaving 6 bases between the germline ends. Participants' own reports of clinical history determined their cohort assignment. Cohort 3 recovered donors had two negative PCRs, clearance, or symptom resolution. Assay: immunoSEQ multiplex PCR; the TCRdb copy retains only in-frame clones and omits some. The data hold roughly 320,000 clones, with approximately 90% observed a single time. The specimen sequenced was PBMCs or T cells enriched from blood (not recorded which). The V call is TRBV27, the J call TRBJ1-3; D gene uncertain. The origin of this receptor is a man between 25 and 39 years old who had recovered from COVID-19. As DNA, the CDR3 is TGTGCCAGCAGTTTATCCAGGTCAAACACCATATATTTT. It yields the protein CASSLSRSNTIYF.